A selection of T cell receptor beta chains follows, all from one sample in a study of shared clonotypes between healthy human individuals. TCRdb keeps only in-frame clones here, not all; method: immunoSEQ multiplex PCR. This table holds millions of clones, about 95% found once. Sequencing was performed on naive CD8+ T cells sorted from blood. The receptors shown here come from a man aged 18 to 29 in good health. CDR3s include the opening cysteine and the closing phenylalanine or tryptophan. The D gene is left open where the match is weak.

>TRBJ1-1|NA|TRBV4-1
CASSQDTKVEAFF
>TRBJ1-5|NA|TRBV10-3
CAISEGGREDQPQHF
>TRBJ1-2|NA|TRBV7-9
CASSLLTSYGYTF
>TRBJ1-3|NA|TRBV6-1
CATERDLLSFNTIYF
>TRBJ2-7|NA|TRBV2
CASSEEGSSGGFYEQYF
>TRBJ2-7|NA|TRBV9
CASSVAHGYEQYF
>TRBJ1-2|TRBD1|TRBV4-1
CASSHPREGAGYGYTF
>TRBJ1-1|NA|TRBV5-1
CASSLNPWGRGTMNTEAFF
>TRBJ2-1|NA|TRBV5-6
CASMGLGRGYNEQFF
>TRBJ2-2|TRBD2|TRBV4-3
CASSQGLAEITNTGELFF
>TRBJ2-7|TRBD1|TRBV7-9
CASSYPRDSSRVEQYF
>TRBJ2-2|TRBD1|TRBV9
CASSVESQGDGGELFF